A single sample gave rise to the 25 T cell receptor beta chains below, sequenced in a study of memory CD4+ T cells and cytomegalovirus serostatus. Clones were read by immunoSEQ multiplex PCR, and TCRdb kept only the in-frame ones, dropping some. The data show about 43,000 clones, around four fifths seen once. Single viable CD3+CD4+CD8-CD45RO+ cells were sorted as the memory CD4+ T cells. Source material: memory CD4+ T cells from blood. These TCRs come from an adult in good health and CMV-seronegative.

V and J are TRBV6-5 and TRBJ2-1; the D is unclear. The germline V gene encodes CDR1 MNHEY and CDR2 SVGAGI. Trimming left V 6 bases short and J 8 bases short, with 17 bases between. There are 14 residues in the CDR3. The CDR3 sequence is CASRGITKGDEQFF. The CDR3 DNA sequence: TGTGCCAGCAGAGGGATAACAAAAGGCGATGAGCAGTTCTTC.

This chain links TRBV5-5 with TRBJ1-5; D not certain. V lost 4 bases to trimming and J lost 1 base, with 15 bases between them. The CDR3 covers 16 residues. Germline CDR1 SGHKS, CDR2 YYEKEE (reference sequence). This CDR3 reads CASSPGEAMSNQPQHF. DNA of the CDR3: TGTGCCAGCAGCCCTGGGGAGGCTATGAGCAATCAGCCCCAGCATTTT.

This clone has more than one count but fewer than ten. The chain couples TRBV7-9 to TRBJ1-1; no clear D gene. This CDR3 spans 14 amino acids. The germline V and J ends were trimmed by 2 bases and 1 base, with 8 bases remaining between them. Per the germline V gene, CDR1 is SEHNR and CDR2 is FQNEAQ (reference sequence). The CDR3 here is CASSLSNENTEAFF. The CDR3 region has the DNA TGTGCCAGCAGCTTATCCAATGAGAACACTGAAGCTTTCTTT.

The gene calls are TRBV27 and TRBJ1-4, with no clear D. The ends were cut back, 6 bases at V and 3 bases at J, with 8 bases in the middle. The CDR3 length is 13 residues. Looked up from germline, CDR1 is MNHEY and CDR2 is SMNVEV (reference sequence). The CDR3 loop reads CASSSLPNEKLFF. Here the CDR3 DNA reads TGTGCCAGCAGCTCTTTGCCTAATGAAAAACTGTTTTTT.

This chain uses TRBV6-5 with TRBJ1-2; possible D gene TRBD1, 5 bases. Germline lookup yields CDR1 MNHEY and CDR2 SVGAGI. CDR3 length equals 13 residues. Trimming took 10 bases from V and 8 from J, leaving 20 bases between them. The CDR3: CATRATAGGGYTF. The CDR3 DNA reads TGTGCCACCAGGGCCACGGCCGGTGGAGGCTACACCTTC.

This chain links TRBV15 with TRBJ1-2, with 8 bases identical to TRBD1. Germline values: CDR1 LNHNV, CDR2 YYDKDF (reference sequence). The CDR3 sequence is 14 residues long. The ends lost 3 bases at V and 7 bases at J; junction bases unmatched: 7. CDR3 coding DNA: TGTGCCACCAGCAGCCGCAGGGGGCGCGTTGGCTACACCTTC. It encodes CATSSRRGRVGYTF. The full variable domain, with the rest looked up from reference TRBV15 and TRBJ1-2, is DAMVIQNPRYQVTQFGKPVTLSCSQTLNHNVMYWYQQKSSQAPKLLFHYYDKDFNNEADTPDNFQSRRPNTSFCFLDIRSPGLGDTAMYLCATSSRRGRVGYTFGSGTRLTVV.

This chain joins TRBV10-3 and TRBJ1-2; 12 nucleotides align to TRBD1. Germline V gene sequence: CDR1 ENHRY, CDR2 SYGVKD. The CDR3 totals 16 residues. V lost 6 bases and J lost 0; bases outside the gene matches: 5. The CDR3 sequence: CAIRGQGALANYGYTF. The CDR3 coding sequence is TGTGCCATCAGGGGACAGGGGGCCCTAGCTAACTATGGCTACACCTTC.

CDR3 residues: CASSPQPLRDEQFF. In DNA, the CDR3 is TGTGCCAGCAGCCCGCAGCCCCTCCGGGATGAGCAGTTCTTC. The rearrangement links TRBV7-9 to TRBJ2-1; D is ambiguous. Germline lookup yields CDR1 SEHNR and CDR2 FQNEAQ (reference sequence). This CDR3 is built from 14 residues. Trimming pared 5 bases from V and 8 bases from J, leaving 16 bases between.

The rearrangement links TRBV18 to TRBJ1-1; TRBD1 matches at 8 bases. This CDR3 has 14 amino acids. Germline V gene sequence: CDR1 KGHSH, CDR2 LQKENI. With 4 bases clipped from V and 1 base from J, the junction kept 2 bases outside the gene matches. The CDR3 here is CASSRQGANTEAFF. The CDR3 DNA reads TGTGCCAGCTCACGCCAGGGGGCGAACACTGAAGCTTTCTTT. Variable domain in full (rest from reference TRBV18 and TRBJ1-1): NAGVMQNPRHLVRRRGQEARLRCSPMKGHSHVYWYRQLPEEGLKFMVYLQKENIIDESGMPKERFSAEFPKEGPSILRIQQVVRGDSAAYFCASSRQGANTEAFFGQGTRLTVV.

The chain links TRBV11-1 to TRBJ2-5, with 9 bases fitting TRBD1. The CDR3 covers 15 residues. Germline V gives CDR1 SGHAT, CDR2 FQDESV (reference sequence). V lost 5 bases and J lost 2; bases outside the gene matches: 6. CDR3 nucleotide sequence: TGTGCCAGCAGCCCCCGGGACAGGGTTCAAGAGACCCAGTACTTC. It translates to CASSPRDRVQETQYF.

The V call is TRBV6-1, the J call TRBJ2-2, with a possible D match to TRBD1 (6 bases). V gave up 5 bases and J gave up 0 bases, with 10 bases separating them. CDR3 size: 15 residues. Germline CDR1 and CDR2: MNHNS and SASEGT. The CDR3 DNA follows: TGTGCCAGCAGTCCTCGGACAGCGAACACCGGGGAGCTGTTTTTT. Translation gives CASSPRTANTGELFF.

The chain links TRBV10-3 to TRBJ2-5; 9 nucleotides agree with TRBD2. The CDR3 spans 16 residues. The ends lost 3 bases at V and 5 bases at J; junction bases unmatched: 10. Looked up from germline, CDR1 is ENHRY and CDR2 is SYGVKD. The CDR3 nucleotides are TGTGCCATCAGTGATCCCAACCGGGCGGGGGGGGAGACCCAGTACTTC. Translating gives CAISDPNRAGGETQYF.

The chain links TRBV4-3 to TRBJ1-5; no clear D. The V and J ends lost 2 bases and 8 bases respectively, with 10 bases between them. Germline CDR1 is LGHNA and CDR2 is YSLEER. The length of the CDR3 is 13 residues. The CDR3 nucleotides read TGCGCCAGCAGCCAATCCTATGGGGAGCCCCAGCATTTT. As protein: CASSQSYGEPQHF.

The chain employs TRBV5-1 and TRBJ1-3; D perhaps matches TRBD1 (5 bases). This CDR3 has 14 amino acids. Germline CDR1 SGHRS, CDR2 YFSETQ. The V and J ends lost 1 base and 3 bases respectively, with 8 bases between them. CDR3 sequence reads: CASSLWGGGNTIYF. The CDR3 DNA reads TGCGCCAGCAGCTTGTGGGGCGGTGGAAACACCATATATTTT.

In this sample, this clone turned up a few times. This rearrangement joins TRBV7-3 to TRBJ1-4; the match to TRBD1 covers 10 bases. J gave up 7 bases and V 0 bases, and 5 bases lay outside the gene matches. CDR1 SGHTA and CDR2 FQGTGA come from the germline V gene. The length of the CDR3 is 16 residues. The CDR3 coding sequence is TGTGCCAGCAGCTTAACGAAGACAGGGGGCGGTGAAAAACTGTTTTTT. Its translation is CASSLTKTGGGEKLFF.

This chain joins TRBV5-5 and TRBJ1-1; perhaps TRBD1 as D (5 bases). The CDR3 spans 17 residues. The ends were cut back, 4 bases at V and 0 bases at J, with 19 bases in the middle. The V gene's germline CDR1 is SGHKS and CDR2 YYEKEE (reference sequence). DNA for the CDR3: TGTGCCAGCAGCCCTAGAAGGGGCGGACTGATGAACACTGAAGCTTTCTTT. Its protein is CASSPRRGGLMNTEAFF.

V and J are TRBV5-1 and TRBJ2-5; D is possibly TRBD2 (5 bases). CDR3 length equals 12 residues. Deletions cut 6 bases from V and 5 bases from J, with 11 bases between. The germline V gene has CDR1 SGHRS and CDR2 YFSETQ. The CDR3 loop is CASTRDRETQYF. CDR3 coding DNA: TGCGCCAGCACCCGGGATCGGGAGACCCAGTACTTC.

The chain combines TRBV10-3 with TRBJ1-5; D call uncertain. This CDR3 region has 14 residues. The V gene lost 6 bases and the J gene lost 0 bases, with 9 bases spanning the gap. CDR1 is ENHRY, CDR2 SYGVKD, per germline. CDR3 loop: CAIRQRDSNQPQHF. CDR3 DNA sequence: TGTGCCATCAGGCAGAGAGATAGCAATCAGCCCCAGCATTTT.

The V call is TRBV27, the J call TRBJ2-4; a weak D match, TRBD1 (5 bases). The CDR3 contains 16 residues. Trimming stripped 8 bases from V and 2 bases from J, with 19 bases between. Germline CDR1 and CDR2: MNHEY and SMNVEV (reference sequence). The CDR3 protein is CASCLGAHGPKNIQYF. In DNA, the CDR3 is TGTGCCAGCTGTCTTGGGGCCCACGGCCCCAAAAACATTCAGTACTTC.

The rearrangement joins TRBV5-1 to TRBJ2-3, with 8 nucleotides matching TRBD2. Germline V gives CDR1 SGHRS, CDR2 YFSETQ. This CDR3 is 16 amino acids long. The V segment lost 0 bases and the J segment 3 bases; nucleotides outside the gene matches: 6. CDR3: CASSLAPGGRTDTQYF. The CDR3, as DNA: TGCGCCAGCAGCTTGGCCCCGGGGGGGAGAACAGATACGCAGTATTTT.

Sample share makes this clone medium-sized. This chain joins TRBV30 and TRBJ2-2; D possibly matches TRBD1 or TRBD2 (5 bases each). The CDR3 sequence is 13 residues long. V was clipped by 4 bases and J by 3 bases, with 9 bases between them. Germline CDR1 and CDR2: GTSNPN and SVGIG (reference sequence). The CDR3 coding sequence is TGTGCCTGGATGTCGGGACACACCGGGGAGCTGTTTTTT. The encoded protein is CAWMSGHTGELFF.

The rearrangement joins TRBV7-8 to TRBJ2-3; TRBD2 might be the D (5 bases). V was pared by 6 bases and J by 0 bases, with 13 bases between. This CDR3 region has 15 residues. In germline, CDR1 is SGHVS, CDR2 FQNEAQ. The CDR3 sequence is CASSSAEGSTDTQYF. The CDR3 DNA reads TGTGCCAGCAGTTCGGCCGAGGGTAGCACAGATACGCAGTATTTT.

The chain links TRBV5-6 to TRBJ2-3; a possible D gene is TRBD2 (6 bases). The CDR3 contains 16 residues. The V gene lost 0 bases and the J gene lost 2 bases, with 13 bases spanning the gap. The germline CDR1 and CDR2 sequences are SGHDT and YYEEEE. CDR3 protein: CASSLGSGDLTDTQYF. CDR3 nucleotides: TGTGCCAGCAGCTTGGGGTCGGGGGACCTCACAGATACGCAGTATTTT.

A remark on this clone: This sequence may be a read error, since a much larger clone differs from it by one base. CDR3 nucleotides: TGTGCCAGCAGCCAGGGGCCCATGAACACTGAAGCTTTCTTT. Translation gives CASSQGPMNTEAFF. The rearrangement joins TRBV14 to TRBJ1-1, with D tentatively TRBD1 (5 bases). This CDR3 contains 14 residues. Germline V CDR1 and CDR2: SGHDN, FVKESK. V was clipped by 3 bases and J by 0 bases, with 8 bases between them.

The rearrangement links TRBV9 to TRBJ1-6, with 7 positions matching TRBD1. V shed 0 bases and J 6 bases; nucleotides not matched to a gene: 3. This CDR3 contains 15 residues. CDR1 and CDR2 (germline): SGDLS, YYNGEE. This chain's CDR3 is CASSVEGTANSPLHF. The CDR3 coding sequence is TGTGCCAGCAGCGTAGAAGGGACAGCTAATTCACCCCTCCACTTT.